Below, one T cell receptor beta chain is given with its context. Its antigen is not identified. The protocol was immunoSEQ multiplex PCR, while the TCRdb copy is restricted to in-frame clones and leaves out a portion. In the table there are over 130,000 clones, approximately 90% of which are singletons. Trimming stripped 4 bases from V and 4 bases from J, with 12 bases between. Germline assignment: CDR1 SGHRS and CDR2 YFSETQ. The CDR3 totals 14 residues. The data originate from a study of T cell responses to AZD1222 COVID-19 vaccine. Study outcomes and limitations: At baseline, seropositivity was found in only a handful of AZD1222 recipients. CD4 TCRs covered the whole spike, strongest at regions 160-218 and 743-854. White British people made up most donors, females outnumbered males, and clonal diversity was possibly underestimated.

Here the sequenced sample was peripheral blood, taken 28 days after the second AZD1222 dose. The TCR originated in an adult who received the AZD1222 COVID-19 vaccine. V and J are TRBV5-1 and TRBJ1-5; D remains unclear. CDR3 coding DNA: TGCGCCAGCAGCCCTGATACGGGTAATCAGCCCCAGCATTTT. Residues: CASSPDTGNQPQHF.